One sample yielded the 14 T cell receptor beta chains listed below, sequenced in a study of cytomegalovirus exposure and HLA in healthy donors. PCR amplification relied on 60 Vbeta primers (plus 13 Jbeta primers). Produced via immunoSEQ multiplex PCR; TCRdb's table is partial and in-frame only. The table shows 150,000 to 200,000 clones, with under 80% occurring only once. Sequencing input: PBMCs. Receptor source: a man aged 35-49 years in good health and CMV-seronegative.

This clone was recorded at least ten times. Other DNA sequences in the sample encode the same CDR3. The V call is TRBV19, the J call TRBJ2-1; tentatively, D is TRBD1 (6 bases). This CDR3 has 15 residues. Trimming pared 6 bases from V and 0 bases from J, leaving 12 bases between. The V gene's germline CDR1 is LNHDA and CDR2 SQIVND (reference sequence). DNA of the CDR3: TGTGCCAGTAGCCCGGACAGAAGCTCCTACAATGAGCAGTTCTTC. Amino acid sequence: CASSPDRSSYNEQFF. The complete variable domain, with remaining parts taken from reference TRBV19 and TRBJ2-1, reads DGGITQSPKYLFRKEGQNVTLSCEQNLNHDAMYWYRQDPGQGLRLIYYSQIVNDFQKGDIAEGYSVSREKKESFPLTVTSAQKNPTAFYLCASSPDRSSYNEQFFGPGTRLTVL.

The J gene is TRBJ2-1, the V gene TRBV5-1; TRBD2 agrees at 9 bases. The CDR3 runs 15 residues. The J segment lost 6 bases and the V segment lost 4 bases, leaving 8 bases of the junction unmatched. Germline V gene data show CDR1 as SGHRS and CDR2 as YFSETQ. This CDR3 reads CASSRIAGASNEQFF. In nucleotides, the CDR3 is TGCGCCAGCAGCCGTATAGCGGGGGCCAGCAATGAGCAGTTCTTC.

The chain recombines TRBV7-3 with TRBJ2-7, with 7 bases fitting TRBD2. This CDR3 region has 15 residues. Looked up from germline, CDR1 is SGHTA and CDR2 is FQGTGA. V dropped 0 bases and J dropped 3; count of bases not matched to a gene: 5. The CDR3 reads CASSLTASGLYEQYF. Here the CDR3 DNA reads TGTGCCAGCAGCTTAACAGCTAGCGGCCTCTACGAGCAGTACTTC.

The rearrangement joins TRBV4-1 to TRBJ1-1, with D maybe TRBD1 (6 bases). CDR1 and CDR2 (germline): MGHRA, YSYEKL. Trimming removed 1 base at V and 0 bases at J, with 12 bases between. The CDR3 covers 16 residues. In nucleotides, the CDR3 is TGCGCCAGCAGCCAAGGGGAGGGGGTCTTGAACACTGAAGCTTTCTTT. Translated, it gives CASSQGEGVLNTEAFF.

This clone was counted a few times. The CDR3 DNA sequence: TGTGCCACTACGACAGGGTCCAATCAGCCCCAGCATTTT. Translated: CATTTGSNQPQHF. This rearrangement joins TRBV7-2 to TRBJ1-5, with 7 bases matching TRBD1. V gave up 10 bases and J gave up 3 bases; unmatched junction bases: 6. Germline assignment: CDR1 SGHTA and CDR2 FQGNSA. There are 13 residues in the CDR3.

The DNA of the CDR3 is TGTGCCAGCAGCCTTTATGACAGCGACACTGAAGCTTTCTTT. It encodes CASSLYDSDTEAFF. The J gene is TRBJ1-1, the V gene TRBV9, with a tentative D call TRBD1 (5 bases). Per germline, CDR1 SGDLS and CDR2 YYNGEE. This CDR3 has 14 amino acids. V was shortened by 4 bases and J by 3 bases, with 13 bases between the two germline ends.

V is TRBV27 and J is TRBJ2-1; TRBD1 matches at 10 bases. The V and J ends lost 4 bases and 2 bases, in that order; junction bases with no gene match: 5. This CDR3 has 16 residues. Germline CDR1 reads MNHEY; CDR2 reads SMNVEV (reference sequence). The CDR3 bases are TGTGCCAGCAGTTCGTACGGGACAGGGGCCTACAATGAGCAGTTCTTC. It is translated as CASSSYGTGAYNEQFF.

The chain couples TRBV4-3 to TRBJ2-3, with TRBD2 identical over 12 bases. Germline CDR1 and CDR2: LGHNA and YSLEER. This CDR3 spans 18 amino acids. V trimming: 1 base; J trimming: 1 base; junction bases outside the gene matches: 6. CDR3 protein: CASSQGASGGARTDTQYF. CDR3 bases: TGCGCCAGCAGCCAAGGAGCTAGCGGGGGGGCGCGCACAGATACGCAGTATTTT.

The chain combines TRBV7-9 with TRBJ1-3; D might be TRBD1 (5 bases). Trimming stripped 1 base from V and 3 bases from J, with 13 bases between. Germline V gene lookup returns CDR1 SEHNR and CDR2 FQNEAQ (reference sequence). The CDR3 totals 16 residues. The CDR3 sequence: CASSLETRTSGNTIYF. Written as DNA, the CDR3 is TGTGCCAGCAGCTTAGAGACGAGGACAAGTGGAAACACCATATATTTT. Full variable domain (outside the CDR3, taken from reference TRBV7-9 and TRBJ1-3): DTGVSQNPRHKITKRGQNVTFRCDPISEHNRLYWYRQTLGQGPEFLTYFQNEAQLEKSRLLSDRFSAERPKGSFSTLEIQRTEQGDSAMYLCASSLETRTSGNTIYFGEGSWLTVV.

CDR3 residues: CASSFDRGSYNEQFF. The DNA for the CDR3 is TGTGCCAGCAGTTTCGACAGGGGTTCCTACAATGAGCAGTTCTTC. V and J are TRBV6-1 and TRBJ2-1; 8 bases match TRBD1. Per germline, CDR1 MNHNS and CDR2 SASEGT. The CDR3 has 15 residues. Trimming cost V 5 bases and J 1 base; bases outside gene matches: 4.

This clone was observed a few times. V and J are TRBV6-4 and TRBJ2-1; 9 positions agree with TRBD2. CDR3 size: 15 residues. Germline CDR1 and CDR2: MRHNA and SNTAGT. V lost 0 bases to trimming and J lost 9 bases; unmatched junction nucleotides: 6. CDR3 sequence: CASSDSGGGATEQFF. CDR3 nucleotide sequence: TGTGCCAGCAGTGACTCTGGCGGGGGGGCCACTGAGCAGTTCTTC.

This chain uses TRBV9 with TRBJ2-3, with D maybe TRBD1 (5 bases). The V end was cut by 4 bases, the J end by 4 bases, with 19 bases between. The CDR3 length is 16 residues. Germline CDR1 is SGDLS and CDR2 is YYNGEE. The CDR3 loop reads CASSPRGPGPPDTQYF. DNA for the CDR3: TGTGCCAGCAGCCCCCGCGGTCCAGGGCCCCCAGATACGCAGTATTTT.

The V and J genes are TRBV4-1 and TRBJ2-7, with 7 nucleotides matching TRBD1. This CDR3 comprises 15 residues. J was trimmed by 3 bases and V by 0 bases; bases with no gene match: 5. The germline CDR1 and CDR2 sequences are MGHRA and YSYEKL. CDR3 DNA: TGCGCCAGCAGCCAAGATTGGGGACAGTACTACGAGCAGTACTTC. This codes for CASSQDWGQYYEQYF.

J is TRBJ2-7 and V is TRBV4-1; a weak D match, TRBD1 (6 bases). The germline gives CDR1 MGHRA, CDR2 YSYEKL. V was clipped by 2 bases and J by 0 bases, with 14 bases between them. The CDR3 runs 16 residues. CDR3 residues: CASSQPGQSRSYEQYF. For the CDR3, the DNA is TGCGCCAGCAGCCAACCGGGACAAAGCCGCTCCTACGAGCAGTACTTC.